Presented here are 25 T cell receptor beta chains from one specimen sequenced in a study of blood T cell repertoires in COVID-19. The table came from immunoSEQ multiplex PCR; TCRdb's copy has only in-frame clones and leaves some out. The sample lists approximately 90,000 clones, 65% to 85% occurring once. The sample taken for sequencing was peripheral blood. The receptors derive from a man aged 65 to 79 with acute or convalescent COVID-19.

J is TRBJ1-6 and V is TRBV10-2; 8 positions match TRBD1. This CDR3 spans 14 amino acids. The V and J ends lost 8 bases and 7 bases, in that order; junction bases with no gene match: 7. Germline loops: CDR1 WSHSY, CDR2 SAAADI. CDR3 DNA: TGCGCCAGCTCCGGACAGGGCGTAAATTCACCCCTCCACTTT. This encodes CASSGQGVNSPLHF.

The rearrangement links TRBV24-1 to TRBJ2-7; D possibly corresponds to TRBD2 (5 bases). V was pared by 4 bases and J by 2 bases, with 11 bases between. CDR1 and CDR2 (germline): KGHDR, SFDVKD. The CDR3 covers 14 residues. The CDR3 DNA reads TGTGCCACCAGTGACAGGAGGATGGCCTACGAGCAGTACGTC. Translated, it gives CATSDRRMAYEQYV.

V and J are TRBV27 and TRBJ1-6; D may be TRBD1 (5 bases). The CDR3 is 12 amino acids. CDR1 is MNHEY and CDR2 is SMNVEV in the germline V gene (reference sequence). Trimming removed 6 bases from V and 12 bases from J, with 12 bases in between. Here the CDR3 reads CASSPRGVPLHF. CDR3 DNA sequence: TGTGCCAGCAGCCCCCGGGGGGTACCCCTCCACTTT.

This chain links TRBV19 with TRBJ2-2, with D perhaps TRBD1 (5 bases). V was pared by 2 bases and J by 3 bases, with 7 bases between. Looked up from germline, CDR1 is LNHDA and CDR2 is SQIVND (reference sequence). The CDR3 is made up of 14 amino acids. The CDR3 here is CASSISRDTGELFF. The DNA of the CDR3 is TGTGCCAGTAGTATATCCAGGGACACCGGGGAGCTGTTTTTT.

The chain carries TRBV19 and TRBJ1-6; weak D call: TRBD1 (6 bases). The CDR3 runs 14 residues. Germline V CDR1 and CDR2: LNHDA, SQIVND (reference sequence). The V and J ends lost 1 base and 7 bases respectively, with 8 bases between them. In nucleotides, the CDR3 is TGTGCCAGTAGTATAGGCCAGGGGAATTCACCCCTCCACTTT. This translates into CASSIGQGNSPLHF.

Only a few counts were recorded for this clone. J is TRBJ1-4 and V is TRBV19; the match to TRBD1 covers 10 bases. The J segment lost 7 bases and the V segment lost 5 bases, leaving 4 bases of the junction unmatched. This CDR3 has 14 amino acids. Per the germline V gene, CDR1 is LNHDA and CDR2 is SQIVND (reference sequence). The DNA for the CDR3 is TGTGCCAGTAGTCCGACAGGGGGCTTTGAAAAACTGTTTTTT. It is translated as CASSPTGGFEKLFF.

This clone appeared once. The genes are TRBV5-1 and TRBJ1-1, with D possibly being TRBD1 (5 bases). Germline CDR1 and CDR2: SGHRS and YFSETQ. This CDR3 spans 15 amino acids. V was cut by 4 bases and J by 2 bases, with 15 bases left in between. Here the CDR3 reads CASSSDSLPNTEAFF. The CDR3 DNA is TGCGCCAGCAGCAGCGACAGCTTACCAAACACTGAAGCTTTCTTT. Combining the CDR3 with reference TRBV5-1 and TRBJ1-1 gives the whole variable domain KAGVTQTPRYLIKTRGQQVTLSCSPISGHRSVSWYQQTPGQGLQFLFEYFSETQRNKGNFPGRFSGRQFSNSRSEMNVSTLELGDSALYLCASSSDSLPNTEAFFGQGTRLTVV.

The chain recombines TRBV28 with TRBJ1-2; 10 nucleotides agree with TRBD1. The CDR3 is 15 residues long. Germline CDR1 MDHEN, CDR2 SYDVKM. V dropped 8 bases and J dropped 3; count of bases not matched to a gene: 9. The CDR3 loop reads CASGPGTGEHYGYTF. In DNA, the CDR3 is TGTGCCAGCGGGCCTGGGACAGGGGAGCACTATGGCTACACCTTC.

The genes are TRBV5-4 and TRBJ2-3, with TRBD2 identical over 9 bases. V lost 3 bases and J lost 4; bases outside the gene matches: 6. This CDR3 has 15 residues. The V gene's germline CDR1 is SGHNT and CDR2 YYREEE (reference sequence). The CDR3 protein is CASSSSGVRPDTQYF. The DNA for the CDR3 is TGTGCCAGCAGCTCTAGCGGGGTGAGACCAGATACGCAGTATTTT.

This chain joins TRBV5-6 and TRBJ2-1; 8 nucleotides agree with TRBD2. V was pared by 3 bases and J by 10 bases, with 12 bases of the junction left unmatched. The germline V gene has CDR1 SGHDT and CDR2 YYEEEE. CDR3 length equals 15 residues. CDR3 loop: CASSSSWRGEGEQFF. The CDR3 nucleotides are TGTGCCAGCAGCTCTTCTTGGCGGGGGGAAGGGGAGCAGTTCTTC.

The chain couples TRBV5-1 to TRBJ2-3, with D possibly matching TRBD2 (7 bases). The CDR3 runs 14 residues. V shed 9 bases and J shed 5 bases, with 19 bases lying between them. Per the germline V gene, CDR1 is SGHRS and CDR2 is YFSETQ. The CDR3 DNA reads TGCGCCACCAACTCCGGGGGGCGCGGAGATACGCAGTATTTT. Protein sequence: CATNSGGRGDTQYF.

This clone came up a few times. V usage is TRBV6-5 and J usage is TRBJ2-2, with a possible D match to TRBD2 (5 bases). The ends were cut back, 0 bases at V and 6 bases at J, with 11 bases in the middle. This CDR3 is built from 15 residues. The germline CDR1 and CDR2 sequences are MNHEY and SVGAGI. The CDR3, as DNA: TGTGCCAGCAGTTACTCGACGGGGTTTCCCGGGGAGCTGTTTTTT. It encodes CASSYSTGFPGELFF.

V is TRBV29-1 and J is TRBJ2-7; a possible D gene is TRBD2 (6 bases). Trimming shortened V by 6 bases and J by 0 bases, and 9 bases separated the two germline ends. Germline V gene lookup returns CDR1 SQVTM and CDR2 ANQGSEA. The CDR3 sequence is 12 residues long. CDR3 amino acids: CSVGGSSYEQYF. The CDR3 DNA reads as TGCAGCGTAGGAGGGAGCTCCTACGAGCAGTACTTC.

This rearrangement joins TRBV28 to TRBJ2-3, with D possibly being TRBD2 (6 bases). V was clipped by 10 bases and J by 0 bases, with 11 bases between them. The CDR3 has 13 residues. Germline V gene data show CDR1 as MDHEN and CDR2 as SYDVKM. The CDR3 DNA reads TGTGCCACAAACGGGGGAAGCACAGATACGCAGTATTTT. This gives the protein CATNGGSTDTQYF.

V is TRBV7-9 and J is TRBJ2-2, with TRBD2 identical over 8 bases. V shed 5 bases, J shed 5 bases, and the junction held 7 bases outside the gene matches. CDR1 is SEHNR and CDR2 is FQNEAQ in the germline V gene (reference sequence). The CDR3 runs 15 residues. Written as DNA, the CDR3 is TGTGCCAGCAGCCGCGGACTAGCAGGAACCGGGGAGCTGTTTTTT. The encoded protein is CASSRGLAGTGELFF.

V usage is TRBV15 and J usage is TRBJ2-3; 10 bases agree with TRBD1. CDR3 length equals 16 residues. The germline V gene has CDR1 LNHNV and CDR2 YYDKDF (reference sequence). The J segment lost 3 bases and the V segment lost 0 bases, leaving 3 bases of the junction unmatched. CDR3 bases: TGTGCCACCAGCAGAGACGGACAGGGGGTAACAGATACGCAGTATTTT. Translating it yields CATSRDGQGVTDTQYF.

In this sample, this clone turned up a few times. The chain has TRBV19 and TRBJ1-1; D is undetermined. Germline V gene data show CDR1 as LNHDA and CDR2 as SQIVND (reference sequence). V was trimmed by 5 bases and J by 5 bases, leaving 12 bases between them. CDR3 length: 13 amino acids. Here the CDR3 reads CASSSLGGTEAFF. CDR3 DNA sequence: TGTGCCAGTAGTTCCCTGGGCGGGACTGAAGCTTTCTTT.

V and J are TRBV6-5 and TRBJ1-5, with D tentatively TRBD1 (6 bases). The CDR3 is 14 amino acids. Germline CDR1 reads MNHEY; CDR2 reads SVGAGI. V was trimmed by 6 bases and J by 1 base, leaving 10 bases between them. The CDR3 spells CASRGQGSNQPQHF. The CDR3 nucleotides are TGTGCCAGCAGGGGGCAGGGGAGCAATCAGCCCCAGCATTTT.

The chain combines TRBV3-1 (or the pseudogene TRBV3-2) with TRBJ2-2, with D perhaps TRBD2 (5 bases). This CDR3 region has 15 residues. Germline V lookup: CDR1 LGHDT, CDR2 YNNKEL (reference sequence). V shed 0 bases and J shed 4 bases, with 9 bases lying between them. CDR3 protein: CASSQDLASTGELFF. The CDR3 bases are TGTGCCAGCAGCCAAGACCTAGCAAGCACCGGGGAGCTGTTTTTT.

Only one count was recorded for this clone. The rearrangement links TRBV7-2 to TRBJ1-2; D is unresolved. The CDR3 has 13 residues. V was cut by 4 bases and J by 4 bases, with 10 bases left in between. Germline assignment: CDR1 SGHTA and CDR2 FQGNSA. For the CDR3, the DNA is TGTGCCAGCAGCTATTCCAGCGGCTATGGCTACACCTTC. Its translation is CASSYSSGYGYTF.

This clone was detected only a few times. The chain couples TRBV19 to TRBJ2-7; TRBD2 might be the D (5 bases). Germline V gene data show CDR1 as LNHDA and CDR2 as SQIVND (reference sequence). The CDR3 spans 13 residues. V lost 7 bases, J lost 2 bases, and 12 bases lay in between. As DNA, the CDR3 is TGTGCCAGTACCGATTCCGGGACCTACGAGCAGTACTTC. Translating gives CASTDSGTYEQYF.

This clone was seen only a few times. This chain uses TRBV19 with TRBJ1-6; D possibly corresponds to TRBD1 (5 bases). Per the germline V gene, CDR1 is LNHDA and CDR2 is SQIVND (reference sequence). Trimming cost V 8 bases and J 8 bases, with 19 bases left between them. The CDR3 is 15 amino acids. This CDR3 is CASAPSRRGDSPLHF. As DNA, the CDR3 is TGTGCCAGTGCTCCTTCCCGACGGGGGGATTCACCCCTCCACTTT. The full variable domain, its missing parts supplied by reference TRBV19 and TRBJ1-6, is DGGITQSPKYLFRKEGQNVTLSCEQNLNHDAMYWYRQDPGQGLRLIYYSQIVNDFQKGDIAEGYSVSREKKESFPLTVTSAQKNPTAFYLCASAPSRRGDSPLHFGNGTRLTVT.

The chain is built from TRBV5-1 and TRBJ2-3, with 12 bases identical to TRBD2. Looked up from germline, CDR1 is SGHRS and CDR2 is YFSETQ. The CDR3 contains 16 residues. J was trimmed by 6 bases and V by 0 bases; bases with no gene match: 5. The CDR3 loop reads CASSLGTSGGSDTQYF. CDR3 nucleotide sequence: TGCGCCAGCAGCTTGGGTACTAGCGGGGGGTCGGATACGCAGTATTTT.

In DNA form, the CDR3 reads TGTGCCAGCAGTTTGCGAATAAGGGGTGTGGACGAGCAGTACGTC. This codes for CASSLRIRGVDEQYV. The chain has TRBV28 and TRBJ2-7; D may be TRBD1 (5 bases). The CDR3 is 15 residues long. The V end lost 3 bases, the J end lost 5 bases, and 17 bases lay between the germline ends. Germline V gives CDR1 MDHEN, CDR2 SYDVKM.

This rearrangement joins TRBV27 to TRBJ2-1; 7 positions agree with TRBD2. V lost 7 bases to trimming and J lost 2 bases; unmatched junction nucleotides: 5. Germline CDR1 is MNHEY and CDR2 is SMNVEV (reference sequence). The CDR3 sequence is 14 residues long. CDR3 nucleotides: TGTGCCAGCAACCAAGCGGGGACCTACAATGAGCAGTTCTTC. It codes for CASNQAGTYNEQFF.